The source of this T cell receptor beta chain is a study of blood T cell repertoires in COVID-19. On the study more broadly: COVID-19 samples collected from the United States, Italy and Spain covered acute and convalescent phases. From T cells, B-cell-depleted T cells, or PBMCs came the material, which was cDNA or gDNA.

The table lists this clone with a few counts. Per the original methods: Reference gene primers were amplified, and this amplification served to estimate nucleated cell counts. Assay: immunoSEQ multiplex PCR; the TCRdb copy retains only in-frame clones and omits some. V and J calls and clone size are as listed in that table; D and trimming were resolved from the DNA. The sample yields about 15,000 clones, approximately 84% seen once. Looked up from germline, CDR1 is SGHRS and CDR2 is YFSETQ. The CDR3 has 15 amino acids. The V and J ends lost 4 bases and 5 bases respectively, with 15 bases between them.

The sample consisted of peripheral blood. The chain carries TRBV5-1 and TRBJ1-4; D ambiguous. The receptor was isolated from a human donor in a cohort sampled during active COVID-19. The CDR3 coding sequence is TGCGCCAGCAGCCCGGGCGGGGTCCCGAATGAAAAACTGTTTTTT. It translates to CASSPGGVPNEKLFF.